This entry is about one T cell receptor (beta chain). Its antigen is unidentified. This entry comes from a study of shared clonotypes between healthy human individuals. Sorted-subset replicate PCRs used 200 ng DNA, around 27,000 T cell genomes. Produced via immunoSEQ multiplex PCR; TCRdb's table is partial and in-frame only. The sample records approximately 740,000 clones, about 91% being singletons. Study results and caveats: Estimated richness values were generally larger in naive subsets than in memory subsets.

The CDR3 is made up of 12 amino acids. Germline CDR1 MNHNS, CDR2 SASEGT. Trimming removed 4 bases from V and 7 bases from J, with 8 bases in between. Terminally differentiated effector memory CD45RA+ cells were excluded by CCR7 positive selection of CD45RO-negative cells. Those who donated, Caucasian adults without exception, all lived in Nashville, Tennessee. The V gene is TRBV6-1, the J gene TRBJ1-5; D remains unclear. Sample: naive CD8+ T cells sorted from blood. This clonotype was sampled from a man in his thirties or forties in good health. The CDR3 is CASSGWFQPQHF. The DNA of the CDR3 is TGTGCCAGCAGTGGTTGGTTCCAGCCCCAGCATTTT.